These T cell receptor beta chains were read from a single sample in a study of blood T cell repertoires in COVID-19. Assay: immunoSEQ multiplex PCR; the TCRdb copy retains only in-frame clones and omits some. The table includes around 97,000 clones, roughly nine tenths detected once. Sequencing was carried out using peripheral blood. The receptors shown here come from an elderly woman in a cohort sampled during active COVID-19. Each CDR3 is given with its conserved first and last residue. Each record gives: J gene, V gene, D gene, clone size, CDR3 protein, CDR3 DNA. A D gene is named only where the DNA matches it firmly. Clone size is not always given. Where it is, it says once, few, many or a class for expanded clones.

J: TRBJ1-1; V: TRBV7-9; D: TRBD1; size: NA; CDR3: CASSATGIEAFF; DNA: TGTGCCAGCAGCGCGACAGGGATCGAAGCTTTCTTT
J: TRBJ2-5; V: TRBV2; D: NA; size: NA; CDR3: CASSWARGAQETQYF; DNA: TGTGCCAGCAGTTGGGCTCGGGGGGCCCAAGAGACCCAGTACTTC
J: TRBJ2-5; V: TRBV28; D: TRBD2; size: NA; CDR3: CASSPLAGAQETQYF; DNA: TGTGCCAGCAGTCCTTTAGCGGGAGCGCAAGAGACCCAGTACTTC
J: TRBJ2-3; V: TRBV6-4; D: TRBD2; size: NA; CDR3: CASSHPGSGGGADTQYF; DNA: TGTGCCAGCAGTCATCCTGGAAGTGGCGGGGGGGCAGATACGCAGTATTTT
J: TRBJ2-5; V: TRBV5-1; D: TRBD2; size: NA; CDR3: CASSLRTSGGTAETQYF; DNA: TGCGCCAGCAGCTTGCGAACTAGCGGGGGGACCGCAGAGACCCAGTACTTC
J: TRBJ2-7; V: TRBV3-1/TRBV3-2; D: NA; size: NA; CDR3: CASSPVTTGANTYEQYF; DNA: TGTGCCAGCAGCCCCGTTACTACCGGTGCCAACACCTACGAGCAGTACTTC
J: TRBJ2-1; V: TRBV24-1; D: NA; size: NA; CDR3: CATSDHGARRSYNEQFF; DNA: TGTGCCACCAGTGATCATGGAGCGAGGAGGTCCTACAATGAGCAGTTCTTC
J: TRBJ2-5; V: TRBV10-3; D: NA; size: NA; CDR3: CAISESQVSGETQYF; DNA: TGTGCCATCAGTGAGTCGCAGGTCTCGGGGGAGACCCAGTACTTC
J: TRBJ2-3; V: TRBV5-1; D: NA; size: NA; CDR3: CASSLSREATQYF; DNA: TGCGCCAGCAGCTTGAGTAGGGAGGCTACGCAGTATTTT
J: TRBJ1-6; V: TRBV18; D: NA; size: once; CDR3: CASSPRDTDSPLHF; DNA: TGTGCCAGCTCACCACGGGACACAGATTCACCCCTCCACTTT
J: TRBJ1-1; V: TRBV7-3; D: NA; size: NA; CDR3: CASSLQGATEAFF; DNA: TGTGCCAGCAGCTTACAGGGTGCCACTGAAGCTTTCTTT
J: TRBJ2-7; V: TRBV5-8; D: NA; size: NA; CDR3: CASSLVGPTGRTYEQYF; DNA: TGTGCCAGCAGCCTCGTAGGACCCACAGGCCGCACCTACGAGCAGTACTTC
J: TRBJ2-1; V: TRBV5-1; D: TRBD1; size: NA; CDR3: CASSLVGDRGNEQFF; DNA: TGCGCCAGCAGCTTGGTTGGGGACAGGGGAAATGAGCAGTTCTTC
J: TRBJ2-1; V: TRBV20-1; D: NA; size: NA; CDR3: CSASSRVSPGNEQFF; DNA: TGCAGTGCTAGTAGCCGGGTCTCACCGGGGAATGAGCAGTTCTTC
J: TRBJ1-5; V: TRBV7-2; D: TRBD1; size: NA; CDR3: CASSPQTGDNQPQHF; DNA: TGTGCCAGCAGCCCCCAGACAGGGGACAATCAGCCCCAGCATTTT